The clone carrying this T cell receptor (beta chain) is a singleton in its sample. This specimen belongs to a study of blood T cell repertoires in COVID-19. Study details: Acute-phase and convalescent COVID-19 samples originated in the United States, Italy and Spain. Sample material is recorded as cDNA or gDNA derived from T cells, B-cell-depleted T cells, or PBMCs.

Germline V CDR1 and CDR2: MDHEN, SYDVKM. V lost 8 bases, J lost 4 bases, and 8 bases stayed unmatched. The CDR3 spans 14 residues. This table comes from immunoSEQ multiplex PCR, and its TCRdb copy is limited to in-frame clones, with some not included. The sample holds around 250,000 clones; 70% to 90% are singletons and the top ten take less than 2.5%. Cohorts were determined from participant-reported clinical history. Resolution of symptoms, clearance, or two negative PCRs was present in recovered Cohort 3 donors. The sequenced sample consisted of PBMCs or T cells enriched from blood (not recorded which). This clonotype originated in a woman aged 45-65 years who had recovered from COVID-19. V gene TRBV28 combines with J gene TRBJ1-2; 9 bases are a match to TRBD1. CDR3 loop: CASSQGAGGYGYTF. CDR3 in DNA: TGTGCCAGCTCACAGGGGGCCGGGGGCTATGGCTACACCTTC.